These 14 T cell receptor beta chains came from one sample sequenced in a study of T cell responses to AZD1222 COVID-19 vaccine. Produced via immunoSEQ multiplex PCR; TCRdb's table is partial and in-frame only. The sample records 120,000 or so clones, roughly 90% being singletons. Sequenced material: peripheral blood, taken on day 0 of AZD1222 vaccination. These receptors were collected from an adult in good health.

As DNA, the CDR3 is TGCAGCGTTGTGGGCGATACCTACGAGCAGTACTTC. This sequence encodes CSVVGDTYEQYF. The V gene is TRBV29-1, the J gene TRBJ2-7; no clear D. V was clipped by 4 bases and J by 2 bases, with 9 bases between them. The CDR3 spans 12 residues. Looked up from germline, CDR1 is SQVTM and CDR2 is ANQGSEA.

The V gene is TRBV30, the J gene TRBJ1-1; the D is unclear. Trimming pared 5 bases from V and 4 bases from J, leaving 14 bases between. From germline, CDR1 is GTSNPN and CDR2 SVGIG (reference sequence). This CDR3 contains 13 residues. CDR3 DNA sequence: TGTGCCTGGGGGGAGGACCGAGGCACTGAAGCTTTCTTT. Encoded protein: CAWGEDRGTEAFF.

The chain joins TRBV9 to TRBJ2-2; 9 positions match TRBD2. The V and J ends lost 2 bases and 3 bases, in that order; junction bases with no gene match: 5. Looked up from germline, CDR1 is SGDLS and CDR2 is YYNGEE. The CDR3 is 16 amino acids. The DNA of the CDR3 is TGTGCCAGCAGCGTTAGGGTAGCGGGGGACACCGGGGAGCTGTTTTTT. It is translated as CASSVRVAGDTGELFF.

Only one count was recorded for this clone. J is TRBJ1-1 and V is TRBV6-5; D unclear. V lost 6 bases to trimming and J lost 0 bases, with 8 bases between them. Germline V gives CDR1 MNHEY, CDR2 SVGAGI. The CDR3 runs to 13 residues. In DNA, the CDR3 is TGTGCCAGCAGAAATTGGCTGAACACTGAAGCTTTCTTT. Protein sequence: CASRNWLNTEAFF.

The J gene is TRBJ1-6, the V gene TRBV5-6; D not resolved. The CDR3 covers 14 residues. The germline gives CDR1 SGHDT, CDR2 YYEEEE. V lost 0 bases, J lost 9 bases, and 10 bases lay in between. The CDR3 here is CASSLARLGSPLHF. The CDR3 coding sequence is TGTGCCAGCAGCTTGGCCAGACTGGGTTCACCCCTCCACTTT.

V gene TRBV7-9 combines with J gene TRBJ2-7; D gene unclear. V was clipped by 5 bases and J by 3 bases, with 14 bases between them. CDR1 and CDR2 from the germline V gene are SEHNR and FQNEAQ (reference sequence). The CDR3 is 14 amino acids. Written as DNA, the CDR3 is TGTGCCAGCAGCCAACACGACAATATCTACGAGCAGTACTTC. Translating gives CASSQHDNIYEQYF.

The chain links TRBV5-1 to TRBJ1-1; 8 bases align to TRBD1. Germline V gene data show CDR1 as SGHRS and CDR2 as YFSETQ. There are 16 residues in the CDR3. J lost 4 bases, V lost 2 bases, and 10 bases had no gene match. CDR3 nucleotides: TGCGCCAGCAGCTTCCGATTGACAGGACAGGGCACTGAAGCTTTCTTT. Protein product: CASSFRLTGQGTEAFF.

This clone was seen more than once but under ten times. The chain couples TRBV7-9 to TRBJ1-3; maybe TRBD1 (5 bases). There are 15 residues in the CDR3. Trimming removed 5 bases from V and 4 bases from J, with 15 bases in between. The germline V gene encodes CDR1 SEHNR and CDR2 FQNEAQ (reference sequence). The CDR3 loop reads CASSPPQGRGNTIYF. Here the CDR3 DNA reads TGTGCCAGCAGCCCCCCTCAGGGAAGGGGAAACACCATATATTTT.

The chain carries TRBV28 and TRBJ2-7; tentatively, D is TRBD2 (5 bases). V lost 6 bases to trimming and J lost 6 bases, with 12 bases between them. From germline, CDR1 is MDHEN and CDR2 SYDVKM. The CDR3 runs to 12 residues. The CDR3 region is CASSSGTSEQYF. The CDR3 region has the DNA TGTGCCAGCAGCTCGGGAACATCCGAGCAGTACTTC.

The rearrangement uses TRBV3-1 (or the pseudogene TRBV3-2) and TRBJ2-7; no definite D call. Trimming removed 1 base at V and 6 bases at J, with 10 bases between. There are 13 residues in the CDR3. CDR1 and CDR2 from the germline V gene are LGHDT and YNNKEL (reference sequence). In DNA, the CDR3 is TGTGCCAGCAGCCAAGTTCGTAGCTCCGAGCAGTACTTC. Translating gives CASSQVRSSEQYF.

The genes are TRBV6-5 and TRBJ1-2; 10 nucleotides line up with TRBD1. Germline trimming cut 6 bases from V and 3 bases from J; bases unmatched to any gene: 7. CDR3 length equals 15 residues. Germline CDR1 is MNHEY and CDR2 is SVGAGI. The CDR3 here is CASRPGTGVYYGYTF. The CDR3, as DNA: TGTGCCAGCAGACCTGGGACAGGGGTCTACTATGGCTACACCTTC.

The chain uses TRBV18 and TRBJ1-1; D is unclear. The CDR3 has 15 residues. CDR1 and CDR2 from the germline V gene are KGHSH and LQKENI. With 0 bases removed from V and 1 base from J, the gap between germline ends came to 9 bases. CDR3 loop: CASSPPGSWNTEAFF. The CDR3 region has the DNA TGTGCCAGCTCACCACCGGGCAGCTGGAACACTGAAGCTTTCTTT.

The chain combines TRBV5-6 with TRBJ1-1, with D possibly TRBD1 on 6 matching bases. In germline, CDR1 is SGHDT, CDR2 YYEEEE. The CDR3 covers 14 residues. Trimming took 3 bases from V and 0 from J, leaving 9 bases between them. The chain's CDR3 is CASSSDRLNTEAFF. CDR3 nucleotide sequence: TGTGCCAGCAGCTCTGACAGGCTGAACACTGAAGCTTTCTTT.

This chain uses TRBV4-2 with TRBJ1-4; possible D gene TRBD1, 6 bases. The CDR3 is 16 residues long. The ends were cut back, 0 bases at V and 7 bases at J, with 15 bases in the middle. CDR1 and CDR2 (germline): LGHNA, YNFKEQ. CDR3 nucleotides: TGTGCCAGCAGCCAAGAGGGGGGGCCAGAATTTGAAAAACTGTTTTTT. This encodes CASSQEGGPEFEKLFF.